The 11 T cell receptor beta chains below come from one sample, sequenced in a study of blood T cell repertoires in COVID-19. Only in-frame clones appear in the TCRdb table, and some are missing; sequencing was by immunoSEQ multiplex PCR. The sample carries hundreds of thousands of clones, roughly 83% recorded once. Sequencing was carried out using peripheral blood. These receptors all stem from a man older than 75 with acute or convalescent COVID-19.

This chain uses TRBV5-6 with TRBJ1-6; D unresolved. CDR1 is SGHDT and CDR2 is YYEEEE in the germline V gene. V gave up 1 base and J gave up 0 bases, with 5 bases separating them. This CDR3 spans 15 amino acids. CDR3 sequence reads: CASSLRGSYNSPLHF. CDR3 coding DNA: TGTGCCAGCAGCTTGCGGGGCTCCTATAATTCACCCCTCCACTTT.

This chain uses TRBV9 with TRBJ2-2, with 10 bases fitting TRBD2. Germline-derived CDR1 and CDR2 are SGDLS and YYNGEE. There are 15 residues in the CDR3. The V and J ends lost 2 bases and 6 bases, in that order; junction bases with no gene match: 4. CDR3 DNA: TGTGCCAGCAGCGTGGGACTAGCGACGGCCGGGGAGCTGTTTTTT. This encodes CASSVGLATAGELFF.

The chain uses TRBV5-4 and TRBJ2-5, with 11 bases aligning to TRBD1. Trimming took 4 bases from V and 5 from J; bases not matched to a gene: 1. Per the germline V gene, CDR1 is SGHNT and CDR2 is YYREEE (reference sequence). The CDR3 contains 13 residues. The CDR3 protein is CASSGDRGETQYF. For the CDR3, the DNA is TGTGCCAGCAGCGGGGACAGGGGGGAGACCCAGTACTTC.

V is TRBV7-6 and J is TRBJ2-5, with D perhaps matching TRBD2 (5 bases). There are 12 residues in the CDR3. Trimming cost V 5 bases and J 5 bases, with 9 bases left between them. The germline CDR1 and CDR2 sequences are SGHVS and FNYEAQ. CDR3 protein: CASSRWRETQYF. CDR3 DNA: TGTGCCAGCAGCCGTTGGAGGGAGACCCAGTACTTC.

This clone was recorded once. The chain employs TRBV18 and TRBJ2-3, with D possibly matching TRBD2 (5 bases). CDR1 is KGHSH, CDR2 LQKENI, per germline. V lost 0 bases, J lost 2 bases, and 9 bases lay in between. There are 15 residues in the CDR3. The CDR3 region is CASSPPQRLTDTQYF. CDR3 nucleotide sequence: TGTGCCAGCTCACCACCCCAGCGGCTCACAGATACGCAGTATTTT.

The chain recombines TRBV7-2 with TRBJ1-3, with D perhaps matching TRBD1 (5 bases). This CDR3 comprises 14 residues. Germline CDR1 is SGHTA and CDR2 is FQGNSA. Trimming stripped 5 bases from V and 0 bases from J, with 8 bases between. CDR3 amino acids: CASSRQYSGNTIYF. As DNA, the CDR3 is TGTGCCAGCAGCAGACAGTACTCTGGAAACACCATATATTTT.

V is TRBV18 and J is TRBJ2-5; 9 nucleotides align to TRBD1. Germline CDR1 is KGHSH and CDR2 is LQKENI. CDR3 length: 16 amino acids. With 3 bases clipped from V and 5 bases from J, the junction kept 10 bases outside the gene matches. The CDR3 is CASSPKGGTGMETQYF. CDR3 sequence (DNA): TGTGCCAGCTCACCGAAGGGGGGGACAGGGATGGAGACCCAGTACTTC.

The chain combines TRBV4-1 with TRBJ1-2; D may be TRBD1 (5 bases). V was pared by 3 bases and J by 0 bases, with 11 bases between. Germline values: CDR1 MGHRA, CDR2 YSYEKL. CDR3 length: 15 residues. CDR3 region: CASSHQTEANYGYTF. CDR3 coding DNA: TGCGCCAGCAGCCACCAGACAGAAGCTAACTATGGCTACACCTTC.

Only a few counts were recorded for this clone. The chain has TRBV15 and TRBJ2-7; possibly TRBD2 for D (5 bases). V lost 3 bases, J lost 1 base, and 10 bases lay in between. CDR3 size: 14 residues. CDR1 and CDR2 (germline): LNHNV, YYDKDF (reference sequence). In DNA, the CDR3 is TGTGCCACCAGCAGGCTTGGGAGATCCTACGAGCAGTACTTC. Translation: CATSRLGRSYEQYF.

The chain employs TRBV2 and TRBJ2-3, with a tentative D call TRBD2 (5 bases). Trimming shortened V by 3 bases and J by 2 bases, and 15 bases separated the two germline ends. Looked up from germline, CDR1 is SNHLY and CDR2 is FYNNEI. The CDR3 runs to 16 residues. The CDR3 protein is CASSDSILVVTDTQYF. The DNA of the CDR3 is TGTGCCAGCAGTGATAGCATACTAGTCGTCACAGATACGCAGTATTTT.

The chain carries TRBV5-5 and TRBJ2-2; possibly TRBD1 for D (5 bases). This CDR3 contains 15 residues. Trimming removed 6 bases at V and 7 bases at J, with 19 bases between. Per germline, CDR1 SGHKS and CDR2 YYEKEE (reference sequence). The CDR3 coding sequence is TGTGCCAGCACCCCCCTAGTGGCCAGGGACGGGGAGCTGTTTTTT. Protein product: CASTPLVARDGELFF.